Following are 22 T cell receptor beta chains from one sample sequenced in a study of shared clonotypes between healthy human individuals. Profiled with immunoSEQ multiplex PCR; TCRdb holds only in-frame clones, not every one. The repertoire holds 2,500,000 or so clones, with 80% to 95% as singletons. The specimen was naive CD4+ T cells from PBMCs. Regarding subset: CD45RA+ positively selected. The source of these receptors is a man aged 18 to 30 in good health. Some clones in this sample may be carry-over from other donors' samples.

This chain connects TRBV2 to TRBJ1-3; TRBD1 is a possible D gene (6 bases). The CDR3 totals 15 residues. With 5 bases removed from V and 0 bases from J, the gap between germline ends came to 11 bases. Germline V gene sequence: CDR1 SNHLY, CDR2 FYNNEI. The CDR3 coding sequence is TGTGCCAGCAGTCTACAGGGCCTCTCTGGAAACACCATATATTTT. This encodes CASSLQGLSGNTIYF.

On this clone itself: Distinct nucleotide sequences in the sample also encode this CDR3. V is TRBV29-1 and J is TRBJ2-1; D is perhaps TRBD1 (7 bases). Trimming pared 3 bases from V and 13 bases from J, leaving 16 bases between. Germline CDR1 and CDR2: SQVTM and ANQGSEA. There are 12 residues in the CDR3. The CDR3 DNA follows: TGCAGCGTTGAGGACGGGGGACAGATACAGTTCTTC. This sequence encodes CSVEDGGQIQFF.

V and J are TRBV9 and TRBJ1-2; D perhaps matches TRBD1 (6 bases). CDR3 length: 13 residues. V lost 0 bases to trimming and J lost 8 bases, with 11 bases between them. From germline, CDR1 is SGDLS and CDR2 YYNGEE. The CDR3 nucleotides read TGTGCCAGCAGCGTAGAGGGGGGCAGAGGCTACACCTTC. Translating gives CASSVEGGRGYTF.

This rearrangement joins TRBV5-6 to TRBJ2-5; D possibly corresponds to TRBD2 (6 bases). V was shortened by 1 base and J by 4 bases, with 11 bases between the two germline ends. The germline V gene has CDR1 SGHDT and CDR2 YYEEEE. This CDR3 spans 14 amino acids. The CDR3 protein is CASSLIRGGETQYF. The CDR3 DNA sequence: TGTGCCAGCAGCTTGATCCGGGGAGGAGAGACCCAGTACTTC.

A remark on this clone: This sample includes further DNA sequences coding for the same CDR3. This chain joins TRBV5-1 and TRBJ2-1; TRBD2 aligns across 8 bases. CDR3 size: 16 residues. Germline V CDR1 and CDR2: SGHRS, YFSETQ. The trim removed 2 bases at V and 0 bases at J, leaving 4 bases unmatched. The CDR3 sequence is CASSLIAGISYNEQFF. The DNA of the CDR3 is TGCGCCAGCAGCTTAATAGCGGGAATCTCCTACAATGAGCAGTTCTTC.

For this clone: One end of the junction is discordant with germline, which a read error may explain. This rearrangement joins TRBV10-3 to TRBJ2-5; D is possibly TRBD1 or TRBD2 (5 bases each). The V gene's germline CDR1 is ENHRY and CDR2 SYGVKD. The CDR3 spans 14 residues. The CDR3 sequence is CATSRGGAGETQYF. CDR3 nucleotides: TGTGCCACCAGTCGTGGGGGTGCAGGAGAGACCCAGTACTTC.

The chain couples TRBV28 to TRBJ1-5, with a tentative D call TRBD1 (6 bases). The CDR3 has 16 amino acids. Germline CDR1 reads MDHEN; CDR2 reads SYDVKM. Deletions cut 1 base from V and 6 bases from J, with 16 bases between. Written as DNA, the CDR3 is TGTGCCAGCAGTTTATTGGAGGGGGTGCTGGGTCAGCCCCAGCATTTT. Translation: CASSLLEGVLGQPQHF. The whole variable domain, filled in from reference TRBV28 and TRBJ1-5, reads DVKVTQSSRYLVKRTGEKVFLECVQDMDHENMFWYRQDPGLGLRLIYFSYDVKMKEKGDIPEGYSVSREKKERFSLILESASTNQTSMYLCASSLLEGVLGQPQHFGDGTRLSIL.

The rearrangement uses TRBV18 and TRBJ2-2; D perhaps matches TRBD1 (6 bases). The germline V and J ends were trimmed by 9 bases and 4 bases, with 9 bases remaining between them. Germline CDR1 reads KGHSH; CDR2 reads LQKENI. The CDR3 length is 12 residues. As DNA, the CDR3 is TGTGCCAGTCGGACAGTCACCGGGGAGCTGTTTTTT. It specifies CASRTVTGELFF. Full variable domain (remainder filled in from reference TRBV18 and TRBJ2-2): NAGVMQNPRHLVRRRGQEARLRCSPMKGHSHVYWYRQLPEEGLKFMVYLQKENIIDESGMPKERFSAEFPKEGPSILRIQQVVRGDSAAYFCASRTVTGELFFGEGSRLTVL.

The chain employs TRBV4-2 and TRBJ2-1; a possible D gene is TRBD2 (5 bases). Germline assignment: CDR1 LGHNA and CDR2 YNFKEQ. This CDR3 contains 14 residues. V was clipped by 5 bases and J by 8 bases, with 16 bases between them. The CDR3 reads CASSVSTSLHEQFF. The DNA of the CDR3 is TGTGCCAGCAGCGTATCAACTAGTCTCCATGAGCAGTTCTTC.

This clone showed up just once. DNA for the CDR3: TGCGCCAGCAGCCCAAACCCACAGGGGATGAACACTGAAGCTTTCTTT. Amino acid sequence: CASSPNPQGMNTEAFF. The chain uses TRBV4-1 and TRBJ1-1; 7 nucleotides match TRBD1. There are 16 residues in the CDR3. Per the germline V gene, CDR1 is MGHRA and CDR2 is YSYEKL. V trimming: 4 bases; J trimming: 0 bases; junction bases outside the gene matches: 8.

This clone was seen once. V gene TRBV7-2 combines with J gene TRBJ1-4; D is ambiguous. V was clipped by 5 bases and J by 8 bases, with 9 bases between them. Germline V gene data show CDR1 as SGHTA and CDR2 as FQGNSA. CDR3 length: 12 amino acids. The CDR3 coding sequence is TGTGCCAGCAGCCTACTAGCCGAAAAACTGTTTTTT. Protein product: CASSLLAEKLFF.

Of note for this clone: A read error may be the cause here, since a much bigger clone is one base away. Other DNA sequences in the sample encode the same CDR3. The chain uses TRBV7-6 and TRBJ1-1, with D hard to call. Germline values: CDR1 SGHVS, CDR2 FNYEAQ. The CDR3 loop spans 13 amino acids. The V end was cut by 1 base, the J end by 1 base, with 4 bases between. The CDR3 is CASSLGRNTEAFF. For the CDR3, the DNA is TGTGCCAGCAGCTTAGGACGGAACACTGAAGCTTTCTTT.

This sequence joins TRBV30 and TRBJ2-5; D is unclear. In germline, CDR1 is GTSNPN, CDR2 SVGIG (reference sequence). This CDR3 region has 14 residues. V was cut by 3 bases and J by 1 base, with 12 bases left in between. This CDR3 reads CAWRGIYSQETQYF. The CDR3 DNA sequence: TGTGCCTGGAGGGGCATATATTCCCAAGAGACCCAGTACTTC. Full variable domain (outside the CDR3, taken from reference TRBV30 and TRBJ2-5): SQTIHQWPATLVQPVGSPLSLECTVEGTSNPNLYWYRQAAGRGLQLLFYSVGIGQISSEVPQNLSASRPQDRQFILSSKKLLLSDSGFYLCAWRGIYSQETQYFGPGTRLLVL.

With regard to this clone: Other DNA sequences of this sample code for an identical CDR3. V usage is TRBV18 and J usage is TRBJ2-1; the match to TRBD1 covers 8 bases. V lost 3 bases and J lost 6; bases outside the gene matches: 1. CDR3 length equals 13 residues. The germline V gene encodes CDR1 KGHSH and CDR2 LQKENI. CDR3 region: CASSPGQVNEQFF. The CDR3 DNA reads as TGTGCCAGCTCACCGGGACAGGTCAATGAGCAGTTCTTC. The full variable domain, rest sourced from reference TRBV18 and TRBJ2-1, is NAGVMQNPRHLVRRRGQEARLRCSPMKGHSHVYWYRQLPEEGLKFMVYLQKENIIDESGMPKERFSAEFPKEGPSILRIQQVVRGDSAAYFCASSPGQVNEQFFGPGTRLTVL.

The V call is TRBV28, the J call TRBJ1-2, with D unclear. V shed 8 bases and J shed 4 bases, with 14 bases lying between them. CDR1 MDHEN and CDR2 SYDVKM come from the germline V gene. The CDR3 consists of 13 residues. The CDR3 sequence is CASGERGSYGYTF. CDR3 DNA sequence: TGTGCCAGCGGGGAGAGAGGCAGCTATGGCTACACCTTC.

This clone has only a few counts. The CDR3 DNA sequence: TGTGCCTGGAGAGCGGGCAGCATGAACACTGAAGCTTTCTTT. Its translation: CAWRAGSMNTEAFF. The chain joins TRBV30 to TRBJ1-1; D gene uncertain. V was pared by 3 bases and J by 0 bases, with 11 bases between. The CDR3 has 14 residues. The germline V gene has CDR1 GTSNPN and CDR2 SVGIG (reference sequence).

The rearrangement uses TRBV7-3 and TRBJ2-1, with TRBD2 matching over 12 bases. The CDR3 consists of 15 residues. Germline CDR1 SGHTA, CDR2 FQGTGA. J was trimmed by 7 bases and V by 4 bases; bases with no gene match: 5. This CDR3 reads CASSSWTSGKNEQFF. CDR3 DNA: TGTGCCAGCAGCTCTTGGACTAGCGGGAAGAATGAGCAGTTCTTC.

As concerns this clone: The same CDR3 is also encoded by other DNA sequences in this sample. The V gene is TRBV7-2, the J gene TRBJ2-3; perhaps D is TRBD1 or TRBD2 (5 bases each). In germline, CDR1 is SGHTA, CDR2 FQGNSA. This CDR3 contains 14 residues. Trimming shortened V by 6 bases and J by 4 bases, and 14 bases separated the two germline ends. CDR3 DNA sequence: TGTGCCAGCAGTTACCAACGAGGGGCAGATACGCAGTATTTT. This gives the protein CASSYQRGADTQYF.

This chain uses TRBV6-1 with TRBJ1-2, with unresolved D. V was shortened by 3 bases and J by 2 bases, with 7 bases between the two germline ends. This CDR3 has 13 residues. Germline CDR1 and CDR2: MNHNS and SASEGT. The CDR3 reads CASSDNGNYGYTF. The DNA of the CDR3 is TGTGCCAGCAGTGATAACGGGAACTATGGCTACACCTTC.

This clone turned up a few times. The same CDR3 also results from other DNA sequences found in this sample. The rearrangement joins TRBV28 to TRBJ1-5; D call uncertain. This CDR3 has 13 amino acids. V dropped 5 bases and J dropped 5 bases, with 10 bases sitting between them. Germline V gene sequence: CDR1 MDHEN, CDR2 SYDVKM. The CDR3 protein is CASSPPGDQPQHF. CDR3 DNA sequence: TGTGCCAGCAGTCCGCCGGGCGATCAGCCCCAGCATTTT.

V and J are TRBV7-2 and TRBJ2-2, with D tentatively TRBD1 (5 bases). With 2 bases removed from V and 2 bases from J, the gap between germline ends came to 21 bases. Germline V lookup: CDR1 SGHTA, CDR2 FQGNSA. CDR3 size: 19 residues. CDR3 amino acids: CASSLRLRQTIGNTGELFF. CDR3 sequence (DNA): TGTGCCAGCAGCTTACGGCTGAGACAGACCATTGGAAACACCGGGGAGCTGTTTTTT.

The chain carries TRBV6-6 and TRBJ1-1; D call uncertain. V gave up 0 bases and J gave up 1 base, with 6 bases separating them. The germline gives CDR1 MNHNY, CDR2 SVGAGI (reference sequence). The CDR3 spans 14 residues. As DNA, the CDR3 is TGTGCCAGCAGTTACTCGAACCAGAACACTGAAGCTTTCTTT. Translating it yields CASSYSNQNTEAFF.